Listed below are T cell receptor beta chains from one sample, sequenced in a study of blood T cells in healthy people across ages. TCRdb passed the 5' RACE reads through MiXCR, listing each CDR3 protein once. This sample has hundreds of thousands of distinct CDR3 sequences, with about half found just once. Specimen: blood. Receptors originate from a woman aged 60-70 years in good health. Each CDR3 is given with its conserved first and last residue. The D gene is left open where the match is weak. Size tells how often a clone was seen (once, few, many) or the class of an expanded clone, and some rows leave it out.

D gene	V gene	clone size	J gene	CDR3 DNA	CDR3 protein
TRBD1	TRBV29-1	few	TRBJ1-2	TGCAGCGTTGAGGAGCTCCCGGGACAGGTCTATGGCTACACCTTC	CSVEELPGQVYGYTF
NA	TRBV7-3	NA	TRBJ2-7	TGTGCCAGCAGCTTTGCCGGCTACAGATTCTGCGAGCAGTACTTC	CASSFAGYRFCEQYF
TRBD1	TRBV20-1	NA	TRBJ2-1	TGCAGTGCTAGGGATGGACCGGGACAGGGGTACAATGAGCAGTTCTTC	CSARDGPGQGYNEQFF
TRBD2	TRBV6-2/TRBV6-3	NA	TRBJ2-7	TGTGCCAGCCGACTTTGGACTAGCGGGAGTAACGAGCAGTACTTC	CASRLWTSGSNEQYF
TRBD1	TRBV29-1	NA	TRBJ1-2	TGCAGCAGACTAGACAGGGATGGCTACACCTTC	CSRLDRDGYTF
TRBD2	TRBV28	NA	TRBJ2-1	TGTGCCAGCAGAAGGGCGAGGGGCGGGAGATACAATGAGCAGTTCTTC	CASRRARGGRYNEQFF
NA	TRBV11-2	NA	TRBJ2-3	TGTGCCAGTAGCCATCCGACCGACAGCACTGAGGATACGCAGTATTTT	CASSHPTDSTEDTQYF
NA	TRBV9	NA	TRBJ2-1	TGTGCCAGCAGCGTAGTCGGGAACGACTACAATGAGCAGTTCTTC	CASSVVGNDYNEQFF
TRBD1	TRBV6-5	NA	TRBJ1-6	TGTGCCAGCAGTGAGGGACAGGCTGGGAATTCACCCCTCCACTTT	CASSEGQAGNSPLHF
TRBD1	TRBV7-8	NA	TRBJ2-7	TGTGCCAGCAGCCCCCGGCGGGACAGGAACTACGAGCAGTACTTC	CASSPRRDRNYEQYF
TRBD2	TRBV24-1	NA	TRBJ2-2	TGTGCCACCAGGAGGGAGGGAAACACCGGGGAGCTGTTTTTT	CATRREGNTGELFF
NA	TRBV4-3	NA	TRBJ2-5	TGCGCCAGCAGCCAAGATAGTGGGGAGACCCAGTACTTC	CASSQDSGETQYF
NA	TRBV7-2	once	TRBJ1-1	TGTGCCAGCAGCACCCGCCCGATCGGGGCTTCCACTGAAGCTTTCTTT	CASSTRPIGASTEAFF
NA	TRBV7-3	NA	TRBJ2-5	TGTGCCAGCAGCCGAACAGGGTTCCAAGAGACCCAGTACTTC	CASSRTGFQETQYF
NA	TRBV4-1	NA	TRBJ2-3	TGCGCCAGCAGCCAAGACGGGAACACAGATACGCAGTATTTT	CASSQDGNTDTQYF
NA	TRBV12-3/TRBV12-4	NA	TRBJ2-3	TGTGCCAGCAGCTATGGAGGGACCGCAGATACGCAGTATTTT	CASSYGGTADTQYF
NA	TRBV20-1	NA	TRBJ1-4	TGCAGTGCTGGAACGGGGGGGCTTAATGAAAAACTGTTTTTT	CSAGTGGLNEKLFF
TRBD1	TRBV12-3/TRBV12-4	NA	TRBJ1-5	TGTGCCAGCAGCGGGACAGGGGATCAGCCCCAGCATTTT	CASSGTGDQPQHF
NA	TRBV7-9	NA	TRBJ2-3	TGTGCCAGCAGCTTAGACGTCGGCGGACATACAGATACGCAGTATTTT	CASSLDVGGHTDTQYF
TRBD1	TRBV27	few	TRBJ2-6	TGTGCCAGCAGTTCCCCCCGGACAGGTAGCTCTGGGGCCAACGTCCTGACTTTC	CASSSPRTGSSGANVLTF
TRBD1	TRBV20-1	NA	TRBJ2-4	TGCAGTGCTCCTGACAGGGTTGACAAAAACATTCAGTACTTC	CSAPDRVDKNIQYF
NA	TRBV11-3	many	TRBJ2-1	TGTGCCAGTTCGGGTTCATGGGGGAATGAGCAGTTCTTC	CASSGSWGNEQFF
NA	TRBV20-1	NA	TRBJ2-4	TGCAGTGCTAGAGACAGGGAGTCTTTCGGGCAGTACTTC	CSARDRESFGQYF
NA	TRBV5-1	NA	TRBJ2-7	TGCGCCAGCAGCGTGAGTTTCGACGAGCAGTACTTC	CASSVSFDEQYF
NA	TRBV7-2	NA	TRBJ2-1	TGTGCCAGCAGCCGTTACCCCGAAAATGAGCAGTTCTTC	CASSRYPENEQFF
TRBD1	TRBV6-6	few	TRBJ2-1	TGTGCCGCACAGGGGGGAGACTACAATGAGCAGTTCTTC	CAAQGGDYNEQFF
NA	TRBV29-1	NA	TRBJ2-7	TGCAGCGTTGCCACAGGGAACTCCTACGAGCAGTACTTC	CSVATGNSYEQYF
NA	TRBV20-1	NA	TRBJ2-1	TGCAGTGCTAGAGTGGGCATCTCGGATGAGCAGTTCTTC	CSARVGISDEQFF
NA	TRBV5-1	NA	TRBJ2-7	TGCGCCAGCAGCCACGGAAATGTCGGGTCCTACGAGCAGTACTTC	CASSHGNVGSYEQYF
NA	TRBV20-1	NA	TRBJ1-4	TGCAGTGCTAGTCCGGGGGAGGCTAATGAAAAACTGTTTTTT	CSASPGEANEKLFF
NA	TRBV9	few	TRBJ1-2	TGTGCCAGCAGCGCCGGGGGTTTCGACTATGGCTACACCTTC	CASSAGGFDYGYTF
NA	TRBV4-2	few	TRBJ2-5	TGTGCCAGCAGCCAAGATGAAGGGTGGGGGGAGCAGTACTTC	CASSQDEGWGEQYF
NA	TRBV12-5	NA	TRBJ2-5	TGTGCTAGTGGTTTGTGTAAACAGGATAAAGAGACCCAGTACTTC	CASGLCKQDKETQYF
TRBD1	TRBV10-3	NA	TRBJ2-1	TGTGCCTCAGCCGGGACAGAGATTAGCGAGCAGTTCTTC	CASAGTEISEQFF
NA	TRBV2	NA	TRBJ2-7	TGTGCCGTAAATGACAGAGCCCCATTGGGCCAGTACTTC	CAVNDRAPLGQYF
NA	TRBV7-2	NA	TRBJ2-1	TGTGCCAGCAGCGATCCCCTCAATGAGCAGTTCTTC	CASSDPLNEQFF
NA	TRBV7-2	many	TRBJ2-5	TGTGCCAGCAGCCCCCCGAAGGGACAGACCCAGTACTTC	CASSPPKGQTQYF
NA	TRBV9	few	TRBJ2-1	TGTGCCAGCAGCGTCGAGGGGGACTTCTACAATGAGCAGTTCTTC	CASSVEGDFYNEQFF
NA	TRBV7-9	NA	TRBJ2-1	TGTGCCAGCAGCCTAGGGGACAATTACAATGAGCAGTTCTTC	CASSLGDNYNEQFF
TRBD2	TRBV7-2	NA	TRBJ2-1	TGTGCCAGCAGCGCCGGGACTAGCGGAGACAATGAGCAGTTCTTC	CASSAGTSGDNEQFF
TRBD2	TRBV18	NA	TRBJ2-7	TGTGCCAGCTCACCAGGGGCTGGACTAGCGGGAGGCGGAGACGAGCAGTACTTC	CASSPGAGLAGGGDEQYF
NA	TRBV20-1	few	TRBJ1-2	TGCAGTGCTAGTAGACGGATAGCTAACTATGGCTACACCTTC	CSASRRIANYGYTF
NA	TRBV27	NA	TRBJ2-5	TGTGCCAGCGCCACTACACCTCAAGAGACCCAGTACTTC	CASATTPQETQYF
TRBD2	TRBV28	NA	TRBJ2-4	TGTGCCAGCAGTATCGCTAGCGGTCTAGCCAAAAACATTCAGTACTTC	CASSIASGLAKNIQYF
NA	TRBV2	NA	TRBJ2-5	TGTGCCAGCATAGGGGGGCGGAAGGAGACCCAGTACTTC	CASIGGRKETQYF
NA	TRBV3-1	NA	TRBJ2-7	TGTGCCAGCAGCCTAATTTCAGGGGCCGAGCAGTACTTC	CASSLISGAEQYF
TRBD2	TRBV7-2	NA	TRBJ2-1	TGTGCCAGCAGCTCTACATCCGGGACTAGCGGGAAAGAGCAGTTCTTC	CASSSTSGTSGKEQFF
NA	TRBV20-1	NA	TRBJ2-1	TGCAGTGCTAGTAGCGGTAGGGAGGATGAGCAGTTCTTC	CSASSGREDEQFF
NA	TRBV20-1	few	TRBJ2-2	TGCAGTGCTAGACACCAGGGTGCTTCCGGGGAGCTGTTTTTT	CSARHQGASGELFF
TRBD1	TRBV4-3	NA	TRBJ2-7	TGCGCCAGCAGCCAGGAGCCGGACAGGGTACCCTACGAGCAGTACTTC	CASSQEPDRVPYEQYF
TRBD1	TRBV6-1	few	TRBJ2-7	TGTGCCAGCAGTTTCAGGGACAGGGCAAACGAGCAGTACTTC	CASSFRDRANEQYF
NA	TRBV4-3	NA	TRBJ1-2	TGCGCCAGCAGTATGGGCCAGGGGCAGAACTATGGCTACACCTTC	CASSMGQGQNYGYTF
NA	TRBV6-2/TRBV6-3	NA	TRBJ2-1	TGTGCCAGCGGTTATAGGGGGGACAATGAGCAGTTCTTC	CASGYRGDNEQFF
NA	TRBV6-5	NA	TRBJ2-6	TGTGCCAGCAGATCCTTCGGCTCTGGGGCCAACGTCCTGACTTTC	CASRSFGSGANVLTF
NA	TRBV9	few	TRBJ2-7	TGTGCCAGCAGCGTAGCGGCAGGTAGAAGCGAGCAGTACTTC	CASSVAAGRSEQYF